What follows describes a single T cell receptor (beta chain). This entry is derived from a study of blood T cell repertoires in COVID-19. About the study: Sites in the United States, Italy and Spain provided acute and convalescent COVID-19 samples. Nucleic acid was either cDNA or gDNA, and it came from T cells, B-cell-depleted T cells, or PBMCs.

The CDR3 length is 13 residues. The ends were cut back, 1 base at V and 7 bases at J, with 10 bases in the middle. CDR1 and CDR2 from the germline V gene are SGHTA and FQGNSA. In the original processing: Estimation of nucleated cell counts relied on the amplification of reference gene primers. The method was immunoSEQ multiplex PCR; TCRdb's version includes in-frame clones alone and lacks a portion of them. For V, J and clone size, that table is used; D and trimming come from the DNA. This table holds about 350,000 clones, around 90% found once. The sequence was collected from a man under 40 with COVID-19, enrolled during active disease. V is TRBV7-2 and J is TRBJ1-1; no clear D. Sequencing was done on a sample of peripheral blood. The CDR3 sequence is CASSLGWAYEAFF. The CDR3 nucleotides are TGTGCCAGCAGCTTAGGGTGGGCCTATGAAGCTTTCTTT.